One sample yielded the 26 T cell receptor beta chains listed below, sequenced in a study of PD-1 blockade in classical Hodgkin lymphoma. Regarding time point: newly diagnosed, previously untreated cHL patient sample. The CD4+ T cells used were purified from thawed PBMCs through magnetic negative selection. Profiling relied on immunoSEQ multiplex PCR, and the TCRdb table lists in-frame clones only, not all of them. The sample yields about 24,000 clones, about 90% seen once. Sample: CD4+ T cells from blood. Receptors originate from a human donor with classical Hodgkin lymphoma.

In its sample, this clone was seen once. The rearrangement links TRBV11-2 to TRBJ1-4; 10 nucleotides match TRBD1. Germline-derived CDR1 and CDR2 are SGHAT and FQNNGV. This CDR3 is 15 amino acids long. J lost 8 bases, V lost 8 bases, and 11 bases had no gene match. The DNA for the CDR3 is TGTGCCAGCTCGGACAGGGGGTTTCAGGAGGAAAAACTGTTTTTT. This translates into CASSDRGFQEEKLFF.

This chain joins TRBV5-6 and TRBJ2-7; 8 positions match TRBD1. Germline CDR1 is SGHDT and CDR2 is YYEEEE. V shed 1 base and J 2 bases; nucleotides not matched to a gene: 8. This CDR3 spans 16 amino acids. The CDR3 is CASSLRTGKPTYEQYF. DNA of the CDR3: TGTGCCAGCAGCTTGCGGACAGGGAAGCCGACCTACGAGCAGTACTTC.

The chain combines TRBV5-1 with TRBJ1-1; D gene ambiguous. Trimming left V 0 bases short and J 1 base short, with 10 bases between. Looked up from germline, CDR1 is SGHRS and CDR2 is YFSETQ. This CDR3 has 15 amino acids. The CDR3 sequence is CASSLATTPNTEAFF. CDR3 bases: TGCGCCAGCAGCTTGGCGACGACACCGAACACTGAAGCTTTCTTT.

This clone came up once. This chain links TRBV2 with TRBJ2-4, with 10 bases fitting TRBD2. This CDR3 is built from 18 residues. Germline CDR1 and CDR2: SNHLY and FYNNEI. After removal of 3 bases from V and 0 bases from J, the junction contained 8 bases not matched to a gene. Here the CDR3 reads CASSEVSGGTLAKNIQYF. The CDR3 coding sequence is TGTGCCAGCAGTGAGGTTAGCGGGGGGACCTTAGCCAAAAACATTCAGTACTTC.

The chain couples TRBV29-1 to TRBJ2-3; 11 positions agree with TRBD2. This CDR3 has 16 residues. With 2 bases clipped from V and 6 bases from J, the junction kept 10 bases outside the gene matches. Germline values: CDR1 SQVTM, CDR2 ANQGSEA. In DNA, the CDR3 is TGCAGCGTTGAAAACCCTAGCGGGGGGCCCCTTGATACGCAGTATTTT. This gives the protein CSVENPSGGPLDTQYF.

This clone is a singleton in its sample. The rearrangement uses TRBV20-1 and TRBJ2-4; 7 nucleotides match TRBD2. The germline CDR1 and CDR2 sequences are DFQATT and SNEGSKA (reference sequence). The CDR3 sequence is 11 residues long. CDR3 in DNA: TGCGGACCAGAGCGGGGAAACATTCAGTACTTC. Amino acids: CGPERGNIQYF.

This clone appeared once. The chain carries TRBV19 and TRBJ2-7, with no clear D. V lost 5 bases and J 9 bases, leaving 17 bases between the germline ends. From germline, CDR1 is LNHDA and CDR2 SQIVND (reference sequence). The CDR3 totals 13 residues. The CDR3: CASSFGPSEGQYF. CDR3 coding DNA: TGTGCCAGTAGTTTCGGACCTTCCGAAGGGCAGTACTTC.

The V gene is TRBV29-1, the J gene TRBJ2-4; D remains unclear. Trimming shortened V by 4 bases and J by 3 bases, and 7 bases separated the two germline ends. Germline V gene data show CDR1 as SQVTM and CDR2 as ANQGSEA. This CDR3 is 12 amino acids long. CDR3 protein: CSVGAYKNIQYF. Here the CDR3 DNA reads TGCAGCGTTGGGGCCTACAAAAACATTCAGTACTTC.

The CDR3 sequence is CASSLPTGISGYTF. DNA for the CDR3: TGTGCCAGCAGCTTACCCACGGGCATAAGTGGCTACACCTTC. V usage is TRBV11-2 and J usage is TRBJ1-2; D is unresolved. The CDR3 loop spans 14 amino acids. Trimming pared 2 bases from V and 7 bases from J, leaving 14 bases between. Per germline, CDR1 SGHAT and CDR2 FQNNGV.

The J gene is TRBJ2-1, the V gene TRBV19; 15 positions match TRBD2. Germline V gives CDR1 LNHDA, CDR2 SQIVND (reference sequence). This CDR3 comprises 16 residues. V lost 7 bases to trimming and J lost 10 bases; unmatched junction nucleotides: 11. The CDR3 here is CASNPQRTSGGAEQFF. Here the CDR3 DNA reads TGTGCCAGTAACCCCCAACGGACTAGCGGGGGGGCGGAGCAGTTCTTC.

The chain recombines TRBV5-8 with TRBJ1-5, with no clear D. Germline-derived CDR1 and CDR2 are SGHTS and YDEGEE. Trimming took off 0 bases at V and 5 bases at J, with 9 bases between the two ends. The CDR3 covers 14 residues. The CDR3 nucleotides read TGTGCCAGCAGCTTGGACCAAGGCCATCAGCCCCAGCATTTT. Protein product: CASSLDQGHQPQHF. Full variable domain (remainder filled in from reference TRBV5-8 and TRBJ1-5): EAGVTQSPTHLIKTRGQQATLRCSPISGHTSVYWYQQALGLGLQFLLWYDEGEERNRGNFPPRFSGRQFPNYSSELNVNALELEDSALYLCASSLDQGHQPQHFGDGTRLSIL.

The CDR3: CASSLVQGGYQPQHF. Written as DNA, the CDR3 is TGTGCCAGCAGCTTAGTTCAGGGTGGCTATCAGCCCCAGCATTTT. This chain uses TRBV7-8 with TRBJ1-5, with a tentative D call TRBD1 (5 bases). CDR1 is SGHVS and CDR2 is FQNEAQ in the germline V gene. With 1 base removed from V and 5 bases from J, the gap between germline ends came to 12 bases. This CDR3 is 15 amino acids long.

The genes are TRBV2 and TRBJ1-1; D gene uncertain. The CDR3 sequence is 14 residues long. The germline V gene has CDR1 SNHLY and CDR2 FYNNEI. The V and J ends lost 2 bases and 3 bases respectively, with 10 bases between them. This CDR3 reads CASSEPSVHTEAFF. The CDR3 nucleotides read TGTGCCAGCAGTGAACCCTCTGTGCACACTGAAGCTTTCTTT.

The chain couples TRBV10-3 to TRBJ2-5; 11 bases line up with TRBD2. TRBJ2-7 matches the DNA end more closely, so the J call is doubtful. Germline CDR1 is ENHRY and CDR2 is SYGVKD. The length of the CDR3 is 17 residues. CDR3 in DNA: TGTGCCATCAGTGAGTCACTCCTAGCGGGGGGATCCTACGAGCAGTACTTC. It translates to CAISESLLAGGSYEQYF.

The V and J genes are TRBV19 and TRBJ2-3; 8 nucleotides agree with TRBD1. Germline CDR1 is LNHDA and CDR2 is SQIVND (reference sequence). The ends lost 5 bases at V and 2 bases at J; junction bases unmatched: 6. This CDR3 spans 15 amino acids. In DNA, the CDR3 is TGTGCCAGTAGTTACAGGGGGTTTAACACAGATACGCAGTATTTT. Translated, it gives CASSYRGFNTDTQYF. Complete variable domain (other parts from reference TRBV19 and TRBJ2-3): DGGITQSPKYLFRKEGQNVTLSCEQNLNHDAMYWYRQDPGQGLRLIYYSQIVNDFQKGDIAEGYSVSREKKESFPLTVTSAQKNPTAFYLCASSYRGFNTDTQYFGPGTRLTVL.

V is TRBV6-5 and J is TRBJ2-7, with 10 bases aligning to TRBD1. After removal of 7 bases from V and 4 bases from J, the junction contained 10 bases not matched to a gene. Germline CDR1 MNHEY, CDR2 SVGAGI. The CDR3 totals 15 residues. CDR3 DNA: TGTGCCAGCAAGCCCGAACCGGGACAGGGGTACGAGCAGTACTTC. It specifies CASKPEPGQGYEQYF.

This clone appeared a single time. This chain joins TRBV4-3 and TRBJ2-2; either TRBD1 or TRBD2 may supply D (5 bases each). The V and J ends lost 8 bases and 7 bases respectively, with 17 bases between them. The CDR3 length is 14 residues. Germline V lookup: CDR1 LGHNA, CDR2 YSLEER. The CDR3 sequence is CASGMGRGIGELFF. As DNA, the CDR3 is TGCGCCAGCGGGATGGGGCGAGGGATCGGGGAGCTGTTTTTT.

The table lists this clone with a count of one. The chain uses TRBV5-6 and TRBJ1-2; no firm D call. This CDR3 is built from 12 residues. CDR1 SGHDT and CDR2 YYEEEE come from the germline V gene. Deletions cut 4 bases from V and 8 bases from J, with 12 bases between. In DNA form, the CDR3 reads TGTGCCAGCAGCGAGCGTCTTTGGGGCTACACCTTC. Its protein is CASSERLWGYTF.

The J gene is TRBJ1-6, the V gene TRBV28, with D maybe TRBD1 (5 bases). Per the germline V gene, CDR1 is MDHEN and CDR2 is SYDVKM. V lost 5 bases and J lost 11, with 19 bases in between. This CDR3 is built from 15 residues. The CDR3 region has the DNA TGTGCCAGCAGTCCTAAGACCGGGACCCCCCCACCCCTCCACTTT. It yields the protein CASSPKTGTPPPLHF.

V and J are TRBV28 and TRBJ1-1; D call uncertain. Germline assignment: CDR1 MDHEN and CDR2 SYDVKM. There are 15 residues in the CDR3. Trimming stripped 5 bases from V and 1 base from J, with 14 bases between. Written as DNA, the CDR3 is TGTGCCAGCAGTCACGCCTTTTGGGGGAACACTGAAGCTTTCTTT. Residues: CASSHAFWGNTEAFF.

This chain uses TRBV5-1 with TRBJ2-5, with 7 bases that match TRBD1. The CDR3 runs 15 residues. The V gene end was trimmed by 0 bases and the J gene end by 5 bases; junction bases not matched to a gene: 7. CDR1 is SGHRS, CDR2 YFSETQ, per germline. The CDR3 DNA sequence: TGCGCCAGCAGCTTGGCTACAGGGGTGGGGGAGACCCAGTACTTC. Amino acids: CASSLATGVGETQYF.

The CDR3 coding sequence is TGTGCCAGCAGGAGTCAGGCATCGGATACGCAGTATTTT. This gives the protein CASRSQASDTQYF. The chain has TRBV27 and TRBJ2-3; D is unclear. This CDR3 is built from 13 residues. Germline loops: CDR1 MNHEY, CDR2 SMNVEV (reference sequence). Between the trimmed V and J ends, which lost 6 bases and 6 bases, there was a span of 13 bases.

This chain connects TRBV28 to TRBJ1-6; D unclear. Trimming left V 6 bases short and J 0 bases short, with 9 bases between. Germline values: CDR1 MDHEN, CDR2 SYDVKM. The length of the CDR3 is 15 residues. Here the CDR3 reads CASSRHISYNSPLHF. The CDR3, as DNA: TGTGCCAGCAGCCGACATATCTCCTATAATTCACCCCTCCACTTT.

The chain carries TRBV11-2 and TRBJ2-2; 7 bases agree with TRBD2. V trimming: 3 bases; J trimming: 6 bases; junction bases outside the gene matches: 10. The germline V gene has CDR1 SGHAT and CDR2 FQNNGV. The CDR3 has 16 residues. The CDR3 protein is CASSFGSGLAAGELFF. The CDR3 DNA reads TGTGCCAGCAGCTTTGGTTCCGGGCTAGCGGCCGGGGAGCTGTTTTTT.

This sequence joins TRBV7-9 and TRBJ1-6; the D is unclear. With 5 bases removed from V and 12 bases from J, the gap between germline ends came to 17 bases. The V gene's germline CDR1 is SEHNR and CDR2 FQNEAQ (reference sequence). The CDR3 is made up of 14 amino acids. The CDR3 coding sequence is TGTGCCAGCAGCCTAGACGCGCCCTCCGGACCCCTCCACTTT. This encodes CASSLDAPSGPLHF. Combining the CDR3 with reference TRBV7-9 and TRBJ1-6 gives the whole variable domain DTGVSQNPRHKITKRGQNVTFRCDPISEHNRLYWYRQTLGQGPEFLTYFQNEAQLEKSRLLSDRFSAERPKGSFSTLEIQRTEQGDSAMYLCASSLDAPSGPLHFGNGTRLTVT.

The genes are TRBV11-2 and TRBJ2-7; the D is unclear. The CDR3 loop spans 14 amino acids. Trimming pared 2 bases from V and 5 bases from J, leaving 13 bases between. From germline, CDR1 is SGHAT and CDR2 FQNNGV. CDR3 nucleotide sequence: TGTGCCAGCAGCTTAAGTGGTCCTAACCACGAGCAGTACTTC. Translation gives CASSLSGPNHEQYF.